This entry is about one TCR beta chain. What it recognizes is unknown. This record comes from a study of T-cell memory formation after mild COVID-19. Notes on the study in general: Among contracting clones, CD4+ were mainly CM/EM and CD8+ enriched in EMRA. Second-wave clones reaching peak frequency on day 37 lacked confirmed SARS-CoV-2 specificity. A second wave expanding day 15 to 37 was CD4+-biased; contracting clones were balanced. Prior to infection, memory already included some responding clones, suggesting cross-reactive memory joined.

Via MiXCR, TCRdb re-called the 5' RACE reads, giving one row per CDR3 protein. The data hold 400,000 or so distinct CDR3 sequences, with 20% observed a single time. V shed 5 bases, J shed 0 bases, and the junction held 5 bases outside the gene matches. The CDR3 runs 15 residues. The germline V gene encodes CDR1 MGHRA and CDR2 YSYEKL. The sample was PBMCs or a T cell subset sorted from them (not recorded which). The rearrangement uses TRBV4-1 and TRBJ2-3; 7 nucleotides agree with TRBD1. The receptor was derived from an adult woman who had mild COVID-19 (a few samples of this study predate the infection). Cell type and time point are not known. This chain's CDR3 is CASSDGQASTDTQYF. The CDR3, as DNA: TGCGCCAGCAGCGACGGACAGGCAAGCACAGATACGCAGTATTTT.